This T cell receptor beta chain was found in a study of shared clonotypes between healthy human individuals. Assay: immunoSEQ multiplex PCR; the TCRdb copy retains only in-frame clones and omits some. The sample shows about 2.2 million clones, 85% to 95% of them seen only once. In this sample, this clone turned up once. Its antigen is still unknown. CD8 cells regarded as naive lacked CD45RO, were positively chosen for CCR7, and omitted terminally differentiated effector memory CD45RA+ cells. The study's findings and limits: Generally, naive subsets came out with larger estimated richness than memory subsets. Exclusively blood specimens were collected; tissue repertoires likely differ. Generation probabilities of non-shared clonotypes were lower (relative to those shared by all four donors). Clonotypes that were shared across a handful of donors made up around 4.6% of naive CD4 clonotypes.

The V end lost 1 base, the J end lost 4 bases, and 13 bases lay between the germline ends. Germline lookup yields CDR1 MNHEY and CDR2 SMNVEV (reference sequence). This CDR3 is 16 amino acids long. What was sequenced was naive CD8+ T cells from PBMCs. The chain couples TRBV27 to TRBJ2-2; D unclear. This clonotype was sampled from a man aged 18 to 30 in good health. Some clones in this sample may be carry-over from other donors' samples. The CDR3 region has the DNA TGTGCCAGCAGTTTATTATCCGCCGCTCTCACCGGGGAGCTGTTTTTT. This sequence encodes CASSLLSAALTGELFF.